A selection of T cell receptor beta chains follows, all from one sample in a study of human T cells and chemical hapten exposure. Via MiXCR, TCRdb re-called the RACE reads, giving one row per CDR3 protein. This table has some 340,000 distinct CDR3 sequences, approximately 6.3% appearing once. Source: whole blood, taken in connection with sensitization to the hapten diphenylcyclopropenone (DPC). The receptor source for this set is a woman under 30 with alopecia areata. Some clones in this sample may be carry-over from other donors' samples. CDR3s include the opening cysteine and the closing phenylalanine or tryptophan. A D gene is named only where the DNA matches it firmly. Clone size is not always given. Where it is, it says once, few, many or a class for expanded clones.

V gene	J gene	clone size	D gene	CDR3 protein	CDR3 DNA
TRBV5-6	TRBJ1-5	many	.	CASSSQGYSNQPQHF	TGTGCCAGCAGCTCGCAGGGGTATAGCAATCAGCCCCAGCATTTT
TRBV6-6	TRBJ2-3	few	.	CASSYSRLSDTQYF	TGTGCCAGCAGTTACTCCCGACTTTCAGATACGCAGTATTTT
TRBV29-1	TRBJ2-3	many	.	CSLRIMVADTQYF	TGCAGCCTCCGGATCATGGTCGCAGATACGCAGTATTTT
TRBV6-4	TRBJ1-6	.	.	CASSDVVGLDSPLHF	TGTGCCAGCAGTGACGTGGTGGGCTTGGATTCACCCCTCCACTTT
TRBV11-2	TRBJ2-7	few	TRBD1	CASRPGQGDLDEQYF	TGTGCCAGCCGTCCAGGGCAGGGGGACCTCGACGAGCAGTACTTC
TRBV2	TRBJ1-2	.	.	CASSVTTDYGYTF	TGTGCCAGCAGTGTTACGACAGACTATGGCTACACCTTC
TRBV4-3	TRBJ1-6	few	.	CASSPVWGRVGSPLHF	TGCGCCAGCAGCCCTGTCTGGGGACGGGTCGGTTCACCCCTCCACTTT
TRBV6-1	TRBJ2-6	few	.	CASSDAGDGANVLTF	TGTGCCAGCAGTGATGCGGGTGATGGGGCCAACGTCCTGACTTTC
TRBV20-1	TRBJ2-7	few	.	CSAELLRRYEQYF	TGCAGCGCCGAACTTCTAAGGAGGTACGAGCAGTACTTC
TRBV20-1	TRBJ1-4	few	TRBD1	CSARLGQEIEKLFF	TGCAGTGCCAGATTAGGACAGGAGATAGAAAAACTGTTTTTT
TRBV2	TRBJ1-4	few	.	CASSEIGEKLFF	TGTGCCAGCAGTGAAATCGGTGAAAAACTGTTTTTT
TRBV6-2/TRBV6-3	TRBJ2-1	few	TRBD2	CASSRPTGTNTNEQFF	TGTGCCAGCAGTCGTCCCACCGGGACTAACACGAATGAGCAGTTCTTC
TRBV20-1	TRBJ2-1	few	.	CSARLTPLDNEQFF	TGCAGTGCTAGACTAACCCCCCTTGACAATGAGCAGTTCTTC
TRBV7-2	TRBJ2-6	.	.	CASGRQVSGANVLTF	TGTGCCAGCGGCAGACAGGTTTCTGGGGCCAACGTCCTGACTTTC
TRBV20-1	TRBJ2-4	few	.	CSANLGAGNIQYF	TGCAGTGCTAATCTGGGGGCGGGCAACATTCAGTACTTC
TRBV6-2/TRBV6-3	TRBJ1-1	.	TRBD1	CASSSSTTGRSEAFF	TGTGCCAGCAGCTCCTCCACGACAGGGAGAAGTGAAGCTTTCTTT
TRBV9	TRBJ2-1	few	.	CASSLGLGRGNYNEQFF	TGTGCCAGCAGCCTGGGGTTGGGGCGGGGTAATTACAATGAGCAGTTCTTC
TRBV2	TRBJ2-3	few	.	CASSEARGLDTQYF	TGTGCCAGCAGTGAAGCGCGGGGGCTAGATACGCAGTATTTT
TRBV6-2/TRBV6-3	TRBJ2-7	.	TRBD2	CASSPASGGTGEQYF	TGTGCCAGCAGCCCTGCTAGCGGGGGGACCGGCGAGCAGTACTTC
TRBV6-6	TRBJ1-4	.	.	CASLFEAKLFF	TGTGCCAGCTTGTTTGAGGCAAAACTGTTTTTT
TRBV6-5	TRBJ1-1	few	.	CASSYSGYTEAFF	TGTGCCAGCAGTTACTCCGGCTACACTGAAGCTTTCTTT
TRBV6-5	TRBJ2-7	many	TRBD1	CASSLDRGEQYF	TGTGCCAGCAGCCTGGACAGGGGCGAGCAGTACTTC
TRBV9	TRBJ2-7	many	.	CASSEGRAYEQYF	TGTGCCAGCAGCGAGGGCCGTGCCTACGAGCAGTACTTC
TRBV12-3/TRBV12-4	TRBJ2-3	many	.	CASRNRGRLGF	TGTGCCAGCAGAAACCGCGGCAGATTAGGTTTT
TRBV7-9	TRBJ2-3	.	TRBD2	CASSLGRAGVTTDTQYF	TGTGCCAGCAGCTTAGGCAGAGCGGGGGTGACCACAGATACGCAGTATTTT
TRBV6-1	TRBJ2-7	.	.	CASNTRSLTGPYEQYF	TGTGCCAGCAACACTAGATCGTTGACAGGACCCTACGAGCAGTACTTC
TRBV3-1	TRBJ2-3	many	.	CASSQGRDWSTDTQYF	TGTGCCAGCAGCCAAGGCCGGGACTGGAGCACAGATACGCAGTATTTT
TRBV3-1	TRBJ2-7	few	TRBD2	CASSQSRPGGTYEQYF	TGTGCCAGCAGCCAAAGTCGGCCGGGGGGAACCTACGAGCAGTACTTC
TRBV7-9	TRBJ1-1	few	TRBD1	CASSLAEGASTEAFF	TGTGCCAGCAGCTTAGCAGAGGGGGCGAGCACTGAAGCTTTCTTT
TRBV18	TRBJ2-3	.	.	CASSPRAAEMYF	TGTGCCAGCTCACCCCGGGCCGCTGAAATGTATTTT
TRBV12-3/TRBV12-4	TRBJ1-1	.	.	CASSLQTSMNTEAFF	TGTGCCAGCAGTTTACAGACGAGTATGAACACTGAAGCTTTCTTT
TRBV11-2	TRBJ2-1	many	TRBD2	CASRRTSGGPSGLYNEQFF	TGTGCCAGCAGGCGGACTAGCGGGGGGCCATCAGGGCTCTACAATGAGCAGTTCTTC
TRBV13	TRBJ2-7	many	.	CASSSYQGYGEQYF	TGTGCCAGCAGCTCATATCAGGGATATGGCGAGCAGTACTTC
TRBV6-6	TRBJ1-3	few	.	CASSYDGNTIYF	TGTGCCAGCAGTTACGACGGAAACACCATATATTTT
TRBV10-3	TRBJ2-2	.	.	CAISESEGERYAGELFF	TGTGCCATCAGTGAGTCGGAGGGGGAGCGTTACGCCGGGGAGCTGTTTTTT
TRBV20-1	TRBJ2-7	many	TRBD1	CSARTGLSYEQYF	TGCAGTGCCCGGACAGGACTCTCCTACGAGCAGTACTTC
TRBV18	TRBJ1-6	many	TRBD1	CASSPLRAGGNNSPLHF	TGTGCCAGCTCACCACTGCGGGCAGGGGGAAATAATTCACCCCTCCACTTT
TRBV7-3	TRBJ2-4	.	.	CASSPNSPGPKNIQYF	TGTGCCAGCAGCCCAAATTCTCCAGGGCCCAAAAACATTCAGTACTTC
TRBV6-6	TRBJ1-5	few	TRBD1	CASKNRGDNQPQHF	TGTGCCAGCAAAAACAGGGGCGACAATCAGCCCCAGCATTTT
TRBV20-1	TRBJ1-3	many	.	CSASLYSGNTIYF	TGCAGTGCTAGTTTATACTCTGGAAACACCATATATTTT
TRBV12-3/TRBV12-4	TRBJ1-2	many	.	CASGSGSEYGYTF	TGTGCCAGCGGTTCTGGGTCGGAGTATGGCTACACCTTC
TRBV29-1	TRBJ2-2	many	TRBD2	CSVGLLAGGGELFF	TGCAGCGTTGGTCTACTAGCGGGCGGCGGGGAGCTGTTTTTT
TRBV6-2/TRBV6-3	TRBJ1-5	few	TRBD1	CAAQGQGQANQPQHF	TGTGCCGCACAGGGGCAGGGGCAAGCTAATCAGCCCCAGCATTTT
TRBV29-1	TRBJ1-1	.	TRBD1	CSAIRDSRVEAFF	TGCAGCGCCATCCGGGACAGCAGGGTTGAAGCTTTCTTT
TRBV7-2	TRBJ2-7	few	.	CASSQTEVQYF	TGTGCCAGCAGCCAGACGGAGGTGCAGTACTTC
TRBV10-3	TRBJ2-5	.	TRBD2	CACRGGDGETQYF	TGTGCCTGTCGGGGAGGGGACGGGGAGACCCAGTACTTC
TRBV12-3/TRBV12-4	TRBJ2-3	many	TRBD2	CASGSGGRTDTQYF	TGTGCCAGCGGTAGCGGGGGGCGCACAGATACGCAGTATTTT
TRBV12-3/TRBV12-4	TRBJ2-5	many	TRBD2	CASSSGTFKEETQYF	TGTGCCAGCAGTAGCGGGACGTTTAAGGAGGAGACCCAGTACTTC
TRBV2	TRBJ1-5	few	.	CASNPISGPQHF	TGTGCCAGCAATCCTATAAGCGGGCCCCAGCATTTT
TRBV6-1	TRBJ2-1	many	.	CASSGSDNEQFF	TGTGCCAGCAGCGGGTCCGACAATGAGCAGTTCTTC
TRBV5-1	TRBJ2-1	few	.	CASSTGRTYNEQFF	TGCGCCAGCAGCACGGGACGGACCTACAATGAGCAGTTCTTC
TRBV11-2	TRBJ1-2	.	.	CASSAGRGLANYGYTF	TGTGCCAGCAGCGCAGGACGAGGACTAGCTAACTATGGCTACACCTTC
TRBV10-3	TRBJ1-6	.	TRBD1	CAISAYSGTGANSPLHF	TGTGCCATCAGTGCTTATTCCGGGACAGGGGCTAATTCACCCCTCCACTTT
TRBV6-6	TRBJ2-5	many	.	CASSYLQGETQYF	TGTGCCAGCAGTTACTTACAGGGAGAGACCCAGTACTTC
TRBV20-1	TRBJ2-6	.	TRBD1	CSVSPGQGISGANVLTF	TGCAGTGTTTCCCCGGGACAGGGAATCTCTGGGGCCAACGTCCTGACTTTC